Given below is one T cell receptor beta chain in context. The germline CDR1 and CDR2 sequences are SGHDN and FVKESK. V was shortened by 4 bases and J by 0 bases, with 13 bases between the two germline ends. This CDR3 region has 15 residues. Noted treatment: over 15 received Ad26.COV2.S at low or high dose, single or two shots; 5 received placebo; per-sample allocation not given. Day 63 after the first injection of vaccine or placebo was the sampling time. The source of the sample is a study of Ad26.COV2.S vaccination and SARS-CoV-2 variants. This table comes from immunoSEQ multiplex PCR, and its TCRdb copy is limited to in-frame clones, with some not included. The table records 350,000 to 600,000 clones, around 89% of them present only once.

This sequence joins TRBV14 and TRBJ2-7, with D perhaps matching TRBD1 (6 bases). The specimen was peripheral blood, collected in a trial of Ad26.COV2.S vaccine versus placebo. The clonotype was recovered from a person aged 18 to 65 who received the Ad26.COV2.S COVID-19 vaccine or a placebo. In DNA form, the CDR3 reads TGTGCCAGCAGCCCCTGGGAAGGGGGCTCCTACGAGCAGTACTTC. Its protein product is CASSPWEGGSYEQYF.